The sequence of this TCR beta chain was determined in a study of blood T cells in healthy people across ages. Study-wide results and limits: Estimates based on one million T cells were treated as lower bounds.

Every donor provided ten milliliters of peripheral blood. Sample-barcoded 5' priming and a J-beta primer mix drove a second PCR of roughly 7 to 11 cycles. TCRdb reprocessed the 5' RACE reads via MiXCR and lists one record per CDR3 protein. Counted here are 800,000 or so distinct CDR3 sequences, around 25% occurring once; the ten biggest clones make up under 4.5%. Looked up from germline, CDR1 is SGHVS and CDR2 is FNYEAQ. V lost 5 bases to trimming and J lost 3 bases, with 14 bases between them. The CDR3 totals 15 residues. Notes on this clonotype: Its specificity is not known.

The same sample was also used in a study of T cells of mothers and their children.

Sequencing was done on a sample of blood. The rearrangement links TRBV7-6 to TRBJ2-1; no reliable D call. The source is a boy younger than 18 in good health. For the CDR3, the DNA is TGTGCCAGCAGCCCCCGCTCGGGCAACTACAATGAGCAGTTCTTC. Its protein is CASSPRSGNYNEQFF.